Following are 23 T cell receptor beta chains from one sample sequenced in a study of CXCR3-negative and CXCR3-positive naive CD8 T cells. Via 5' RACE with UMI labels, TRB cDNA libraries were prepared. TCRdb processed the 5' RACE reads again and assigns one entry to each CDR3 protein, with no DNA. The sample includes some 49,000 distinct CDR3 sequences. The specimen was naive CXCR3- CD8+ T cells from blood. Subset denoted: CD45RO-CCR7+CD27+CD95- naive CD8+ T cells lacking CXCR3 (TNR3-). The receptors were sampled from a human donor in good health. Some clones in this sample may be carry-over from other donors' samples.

CDR3 in amino acids: CSVEKLGTVPYEQYF. The J gene is TRBJ2-7, the V gene TRBV29-1; the TCRdb D gene call, TRBD1, has no DNA to confirm it. Germline V gene lookup returns CDR1 SQVTM and CDR2 ANQGSEA. The CDR3 covers 15 residues.

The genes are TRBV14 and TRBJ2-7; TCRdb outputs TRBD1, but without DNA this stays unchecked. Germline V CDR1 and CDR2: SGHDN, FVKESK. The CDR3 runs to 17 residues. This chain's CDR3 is CASSQDRQGTGSYEQYF.

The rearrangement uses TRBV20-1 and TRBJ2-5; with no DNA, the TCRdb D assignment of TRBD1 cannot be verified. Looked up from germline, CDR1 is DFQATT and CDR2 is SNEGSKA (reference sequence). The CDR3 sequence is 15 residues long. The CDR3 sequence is CSASILGQGLKTQYF.

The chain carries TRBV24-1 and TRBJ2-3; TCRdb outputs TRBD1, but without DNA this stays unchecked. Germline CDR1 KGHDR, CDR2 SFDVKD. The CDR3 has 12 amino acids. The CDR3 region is CATSDFRARSVF.

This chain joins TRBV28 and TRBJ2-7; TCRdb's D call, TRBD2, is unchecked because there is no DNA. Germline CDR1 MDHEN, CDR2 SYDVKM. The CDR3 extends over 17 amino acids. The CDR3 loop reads CASSLLGHGPSAYEQYF.

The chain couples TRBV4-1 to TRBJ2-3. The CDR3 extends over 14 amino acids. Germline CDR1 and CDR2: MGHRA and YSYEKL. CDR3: CASSQLADTDTQYF.

The CDR3 loop is CASSYSTGGPVTDTQYF. The V call is TRBV6-2 or TRBV6-3, the J call TRBJ2-3; the D call from TCRdb, TRBD2, cannot be confirmed without DNA. CDR1 is MNHEY and CDR2 is SVGEGT in the germline V gene. The CDR3 has 17 residues.

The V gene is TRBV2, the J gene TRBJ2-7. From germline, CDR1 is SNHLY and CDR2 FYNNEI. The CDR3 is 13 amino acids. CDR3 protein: CASSDVGSYEQYF.

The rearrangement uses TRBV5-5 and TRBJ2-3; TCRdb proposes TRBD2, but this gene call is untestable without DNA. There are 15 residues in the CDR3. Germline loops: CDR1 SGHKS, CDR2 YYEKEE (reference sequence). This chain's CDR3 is CASSFLAAEADTQYF.

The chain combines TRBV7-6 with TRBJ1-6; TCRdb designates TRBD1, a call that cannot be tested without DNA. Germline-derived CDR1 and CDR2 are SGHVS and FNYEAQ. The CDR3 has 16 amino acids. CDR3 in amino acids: CASSLVPGRNNSPLHF.

Here the CDR3 reads CASSQGPAREAFF. The rearrangement uses TRBV3-1 and TRBJ1-1. The CDR3 consists of 13 residues. CDR1 LGHDT and CDR2 YNNKEL come from the germline V gene (reference sequence).

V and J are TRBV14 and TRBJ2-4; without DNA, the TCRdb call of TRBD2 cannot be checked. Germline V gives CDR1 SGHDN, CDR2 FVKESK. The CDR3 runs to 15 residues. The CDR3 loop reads CASSPGLWAKNIQYF.

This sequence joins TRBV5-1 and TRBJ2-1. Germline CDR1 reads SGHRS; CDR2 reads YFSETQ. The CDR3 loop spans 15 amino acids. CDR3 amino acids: CASSLARGTYNEQFF.

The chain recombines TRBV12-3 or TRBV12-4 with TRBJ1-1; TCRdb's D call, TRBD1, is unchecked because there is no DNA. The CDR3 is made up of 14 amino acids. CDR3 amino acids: CASSPRDRNTEAFF.

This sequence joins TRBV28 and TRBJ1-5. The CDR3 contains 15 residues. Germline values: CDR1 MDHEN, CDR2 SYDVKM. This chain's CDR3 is CASNVAASSNQPQHF.

The CDR3 reads CASRLGGDTQYF. The chain uses TRBV27 and TRBJ2-3; no DNA is available, so the TRBD1 call from TCRdb remains unchecked. From germline, CDR1 is MNHEY and CDR2 SMNVEV (reference sequence). The CDR3 loop spans 12 amino acids.

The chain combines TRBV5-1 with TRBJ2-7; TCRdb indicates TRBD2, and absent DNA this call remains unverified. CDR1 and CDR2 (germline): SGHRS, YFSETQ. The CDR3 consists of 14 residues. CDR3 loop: CASSPGTSPGPEYF.

CDR3 protein: CAWSGPGTRENTGELFF. V is TRBV30 and J is TRBJ2-2; TCRdb reports TRBD1, a call that lacks DNA to check it against. Germline lookup yields CDR1 GTSNPN and CDR2 SVGIG (reference sequence). There are 17 residues in the CDR3.

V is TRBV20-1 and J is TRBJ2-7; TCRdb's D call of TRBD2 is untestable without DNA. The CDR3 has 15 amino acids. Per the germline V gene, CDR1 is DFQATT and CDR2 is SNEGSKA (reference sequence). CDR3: CSARDTGTATYEQYF.

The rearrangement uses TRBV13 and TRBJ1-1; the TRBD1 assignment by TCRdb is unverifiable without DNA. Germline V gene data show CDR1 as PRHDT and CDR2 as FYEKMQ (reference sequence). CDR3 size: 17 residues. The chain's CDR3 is CASSLVPWGTLNTEAFF.

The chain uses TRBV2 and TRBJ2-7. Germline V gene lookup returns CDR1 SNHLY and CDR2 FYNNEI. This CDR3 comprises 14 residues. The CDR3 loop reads CASSVLDSSYEQYF.

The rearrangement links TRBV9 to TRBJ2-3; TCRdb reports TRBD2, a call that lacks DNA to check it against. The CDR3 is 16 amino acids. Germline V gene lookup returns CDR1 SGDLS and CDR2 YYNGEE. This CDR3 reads CASSIASGVSADTQYF.

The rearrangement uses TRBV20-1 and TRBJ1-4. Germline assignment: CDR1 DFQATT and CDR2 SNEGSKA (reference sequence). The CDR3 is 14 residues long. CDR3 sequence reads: CSASSPATNEKLFF.